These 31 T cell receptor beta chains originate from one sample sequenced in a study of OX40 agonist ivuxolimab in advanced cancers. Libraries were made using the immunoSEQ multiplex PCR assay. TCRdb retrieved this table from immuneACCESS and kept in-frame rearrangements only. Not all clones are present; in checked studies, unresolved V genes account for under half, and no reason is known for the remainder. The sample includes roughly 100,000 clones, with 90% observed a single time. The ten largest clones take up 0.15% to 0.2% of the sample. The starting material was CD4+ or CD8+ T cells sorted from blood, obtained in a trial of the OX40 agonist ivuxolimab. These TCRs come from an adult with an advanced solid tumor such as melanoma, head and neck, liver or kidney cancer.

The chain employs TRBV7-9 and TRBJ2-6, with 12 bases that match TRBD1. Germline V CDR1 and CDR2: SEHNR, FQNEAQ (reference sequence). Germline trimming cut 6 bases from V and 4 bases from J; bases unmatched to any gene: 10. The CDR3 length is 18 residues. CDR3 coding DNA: TGTGCCAGCAGACCCGGGACAGGGGGCCGCTGGGGGGCCAACGTCCTGACTTTC. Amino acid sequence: CASRPGTGGRWGANVLTF.

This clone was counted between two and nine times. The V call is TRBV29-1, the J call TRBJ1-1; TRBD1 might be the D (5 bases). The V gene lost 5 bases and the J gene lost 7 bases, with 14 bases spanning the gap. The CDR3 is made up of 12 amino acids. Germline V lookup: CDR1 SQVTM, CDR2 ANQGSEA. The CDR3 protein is CSVLTAQVEAFF. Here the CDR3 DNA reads TGCAGCGTTCTTACTGCACAGGTTGAAGCTTTCTTT.

The CDR3 reads CASSMGNPGELFF. The CDR3 DNA is TGTGCCAGTAGTATGGGAAACCCGGGGGAGCTGTTTTTT. The V gene is TRBV19, the J gene TRBJ2-2; D unresolved. CDR1 is LNHDA, CDR2 SQIVND, per germline (reference sequence). The CDR3 consists of 13 residues. V was clipped by 3 bases and J by 8 bases, with 10 bases between them.

CDR3 DNA: TGTGCCAGCAGTCCCCCGGGGTTGGATACGCAGTATTTT. It translates to CASSPPGLDTQYF. The chain joins TRBV5-4 to TRBJ2-3; a weak D match, TRBD2 (5 bases). This CDR3 contains 13 residues. V gave up 5 bases and J gave up 6 bases, with 13 bases separating them. CDR1 and CDR2 from the germline V gene are SGHNT and YYREEE (reference sequence).

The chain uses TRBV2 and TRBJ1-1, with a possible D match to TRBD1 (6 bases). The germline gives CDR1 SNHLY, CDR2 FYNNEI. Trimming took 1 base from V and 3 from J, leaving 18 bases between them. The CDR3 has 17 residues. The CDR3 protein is CASSEVGVWGADTEAFF. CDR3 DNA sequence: TGTGCCAGCAGTGAAGTCGGGGTTTGGGGGGCTGACACTGAAGCTTTCTTT.

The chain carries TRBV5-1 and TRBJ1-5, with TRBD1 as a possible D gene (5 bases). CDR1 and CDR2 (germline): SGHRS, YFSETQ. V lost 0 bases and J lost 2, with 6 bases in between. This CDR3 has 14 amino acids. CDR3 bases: TGCGCCAGCAGCTTGGAAGGGGGCAATCAGCCCCAGCATTTT. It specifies CASSLEGGNQPQHF.

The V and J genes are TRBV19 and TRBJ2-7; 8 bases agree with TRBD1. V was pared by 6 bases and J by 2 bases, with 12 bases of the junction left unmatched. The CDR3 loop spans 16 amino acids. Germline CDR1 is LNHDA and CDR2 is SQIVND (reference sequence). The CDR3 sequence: CASSRGQGPFPYEQYF. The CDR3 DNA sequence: TGTGCCAGTAGCCGAGGACAGGGACCGTTTCCCTACGAGCAGTACTTC.

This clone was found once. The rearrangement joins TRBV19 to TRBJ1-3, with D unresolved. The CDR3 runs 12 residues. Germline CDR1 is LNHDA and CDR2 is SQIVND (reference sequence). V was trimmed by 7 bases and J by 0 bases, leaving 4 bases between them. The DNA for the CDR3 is TGTGCCAGTACGATCTCTGGAAACACCATATATTTT. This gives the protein CASTISGNTIYF.

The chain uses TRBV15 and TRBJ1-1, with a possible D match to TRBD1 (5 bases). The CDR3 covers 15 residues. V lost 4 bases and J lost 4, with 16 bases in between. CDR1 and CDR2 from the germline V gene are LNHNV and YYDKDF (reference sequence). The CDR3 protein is CATSIPQGRPTEAFF. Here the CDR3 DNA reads TGTGCCACCAGCATTCCCCAGGGCCGGCCCACTGAAGCTTTCTTT.

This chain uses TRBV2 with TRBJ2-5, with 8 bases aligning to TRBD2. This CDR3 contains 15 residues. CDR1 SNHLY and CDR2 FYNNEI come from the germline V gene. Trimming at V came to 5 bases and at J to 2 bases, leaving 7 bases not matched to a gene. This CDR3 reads CASSINSGGQETQYF. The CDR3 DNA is TGTGCCAGCAGTATTAACAGCGGGGGACAAGAGACCCAGTACTTC. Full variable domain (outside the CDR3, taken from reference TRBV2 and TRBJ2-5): EPEVTQTPSHQVTQMGQEVILRCVPISNHLYFYWYRQILGQKVEFLVSFYNNEISEKSEIFDDQFSVERPDGSNFTLKIRSTKLEDSAMYFCASSINSGGQETQYFGPGTRLLVL.

The CDR3 DNA reads TGTGCCAGCAGCTTGGGCGGAGGGGCTGAGACCCAGTACTTC. This translates into CASSLGGGAETQYF. The V and J genes are TRBV5-5 and TRBJ2-5; perhaps TRBD2 as D (6 bases). From germline, CDR1 is SGHKS and CDR2 YYEKEE (reference sequence). This CDR3 spans 14 amino acids. The V end lost 0 bases, the J end lost 5 bases, and 11 bases lay between the germline ends.

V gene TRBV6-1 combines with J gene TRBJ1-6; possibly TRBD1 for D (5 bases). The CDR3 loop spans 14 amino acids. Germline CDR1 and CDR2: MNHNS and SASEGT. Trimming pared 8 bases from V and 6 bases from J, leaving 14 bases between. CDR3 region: CASATGTINSPLHF. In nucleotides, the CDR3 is TGTGCCAGCGCCACCGGGACTATTAATTCACCCCTCCACTTT.

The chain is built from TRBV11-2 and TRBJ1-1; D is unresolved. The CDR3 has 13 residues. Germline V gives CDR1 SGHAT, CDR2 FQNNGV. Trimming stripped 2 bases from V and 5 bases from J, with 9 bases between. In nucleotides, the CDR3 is TGTGCCAGCAGCTTACCCGGAGTGACTGAAGCTTTCTTT. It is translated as CASSLPGVTEAFF.

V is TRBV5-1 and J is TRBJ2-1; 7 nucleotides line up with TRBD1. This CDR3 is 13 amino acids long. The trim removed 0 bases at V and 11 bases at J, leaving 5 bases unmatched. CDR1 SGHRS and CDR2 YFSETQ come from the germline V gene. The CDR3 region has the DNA TGCGCCAGCAGCTTGGAACGGGACAGTAAGCAGTTCTTC. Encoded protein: CASSLERDSKQFF.

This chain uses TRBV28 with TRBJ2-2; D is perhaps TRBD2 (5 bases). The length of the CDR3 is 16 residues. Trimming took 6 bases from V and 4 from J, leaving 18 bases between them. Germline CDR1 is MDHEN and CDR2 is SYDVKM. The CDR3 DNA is TGTGCCAGCAGCTCCCCCCGAGGGCGTGGCACCGGGGAGCTGTTTTTT. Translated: CASSSPRGRGTGELFF.

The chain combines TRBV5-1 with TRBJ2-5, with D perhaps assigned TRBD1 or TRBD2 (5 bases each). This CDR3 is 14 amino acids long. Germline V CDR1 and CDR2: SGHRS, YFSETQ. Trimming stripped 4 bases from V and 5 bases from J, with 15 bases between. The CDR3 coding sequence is TGCGCCAGCAGCCCTGCCGGGACCGCGGAGACCCAGTACTTC. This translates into CASSPAGTAETQYF.

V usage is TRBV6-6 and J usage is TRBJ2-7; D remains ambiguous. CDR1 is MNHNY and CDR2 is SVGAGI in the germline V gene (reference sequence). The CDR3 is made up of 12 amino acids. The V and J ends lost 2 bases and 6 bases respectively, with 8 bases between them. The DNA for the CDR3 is TGTGCCAGCAGTTACCTAACCTCCGAGCAGTACTTC. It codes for CASSYLTSEQYF.

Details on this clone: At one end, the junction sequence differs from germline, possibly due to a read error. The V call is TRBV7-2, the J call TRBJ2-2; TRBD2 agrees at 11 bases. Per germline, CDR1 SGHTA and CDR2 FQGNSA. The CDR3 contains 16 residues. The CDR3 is CASSIAGGPSTGELFF. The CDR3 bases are TGTGCCAGCAGCATAGCGGGGGGGCCAAGCACCGGGGAGCTGTTTTTT.

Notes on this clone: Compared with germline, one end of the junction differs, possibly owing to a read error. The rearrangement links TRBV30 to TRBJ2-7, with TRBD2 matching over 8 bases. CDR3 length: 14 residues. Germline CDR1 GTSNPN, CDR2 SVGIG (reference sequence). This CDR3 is CAWRQRGGSHEQYF. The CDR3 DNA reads TGTGCCTGGCGTCAACGGGGGGGCTCCCACGAGCAGTACTTC.

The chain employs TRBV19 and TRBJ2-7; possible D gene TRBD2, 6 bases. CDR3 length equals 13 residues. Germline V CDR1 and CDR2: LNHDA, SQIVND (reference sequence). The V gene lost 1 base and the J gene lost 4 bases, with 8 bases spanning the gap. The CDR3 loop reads CASSIAGVYEQYF. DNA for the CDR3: TGTGCCAGTAGTATAGCGGGAGTTTACGAGCAGTACTTC.

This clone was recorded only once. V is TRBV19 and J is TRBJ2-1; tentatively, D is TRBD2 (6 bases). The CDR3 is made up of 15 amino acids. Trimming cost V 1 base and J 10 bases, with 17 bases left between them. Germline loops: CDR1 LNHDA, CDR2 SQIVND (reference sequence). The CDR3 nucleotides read TGTGCCAGTAGTATAGGGCAGGGCCTCCGGGAGGAGCAGTTCTTC. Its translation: CASSIGQGLREEQFF.

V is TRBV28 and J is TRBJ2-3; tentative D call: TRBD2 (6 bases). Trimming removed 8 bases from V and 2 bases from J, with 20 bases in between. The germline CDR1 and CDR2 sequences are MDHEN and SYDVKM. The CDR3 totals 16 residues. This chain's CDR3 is CASLPLGGGLTDTQYF. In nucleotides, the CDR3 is TGTGCCAGCCTTCCCCTGGGGGGAGGACTCACAGATACGCAGTATTTT.

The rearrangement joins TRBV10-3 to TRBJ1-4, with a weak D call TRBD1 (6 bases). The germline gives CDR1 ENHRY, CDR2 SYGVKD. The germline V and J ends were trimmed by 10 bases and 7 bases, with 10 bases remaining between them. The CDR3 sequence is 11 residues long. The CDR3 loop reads CATGQSEKLFF. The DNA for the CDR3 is TGTGCCACCGGACAGAGTGAAAAACTGTTTTTT.

CDR3 loop: CASSPRQGNYGYTF. The CDR3 DNA reads as TGTGCCAGCTCGCCGCGACAGGGGAACTATGGCTACACCTTC. The V gene is TRBV18, the J gene TRBJ1-2; 8 bases are shared with TRBD1. Germline-derived CDR1 and CDR2 are KGHSH and LQKENI. V was pared by 6 bases and J by 2 bases, with 5 bases of the junction left unmatched. The CDR3 extends over 14 amino acids.

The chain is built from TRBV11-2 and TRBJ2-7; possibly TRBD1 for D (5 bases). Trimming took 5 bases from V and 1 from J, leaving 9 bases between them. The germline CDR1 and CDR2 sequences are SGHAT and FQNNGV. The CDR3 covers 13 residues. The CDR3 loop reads CASSTRVSYEQYF. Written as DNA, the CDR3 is TGTGCCAGCAGCACCAGGGTTTCCTACGAGCAGTACTTC.

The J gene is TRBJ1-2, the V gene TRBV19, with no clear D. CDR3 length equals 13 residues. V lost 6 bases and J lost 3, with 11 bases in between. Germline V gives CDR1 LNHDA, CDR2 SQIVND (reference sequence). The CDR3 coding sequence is TGTGCCAGTAGGTTGGGCGAGGACTATGGCTACACCTTC. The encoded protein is CASRLGEDYGYTF.

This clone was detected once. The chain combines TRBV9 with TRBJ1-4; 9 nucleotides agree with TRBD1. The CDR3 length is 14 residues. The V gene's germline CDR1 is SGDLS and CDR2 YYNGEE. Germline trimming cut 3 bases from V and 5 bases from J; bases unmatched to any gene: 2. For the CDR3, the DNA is TGTGCCAGCAGCGGACAGGGGGGGAATGAAAAACTGTTTTTT. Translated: CASSGQGGNEKLFF. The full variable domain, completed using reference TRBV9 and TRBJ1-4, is DSGVTQTPKHLITATGQRVTLRCSPRSGDLSVYWYQQSLDQGLQFLIQYYNGEERAKGNILERFSAQQFPDLHSELNLSSLELGDSALYFCASSGQGGNEKLFFGSGTQLSVL.

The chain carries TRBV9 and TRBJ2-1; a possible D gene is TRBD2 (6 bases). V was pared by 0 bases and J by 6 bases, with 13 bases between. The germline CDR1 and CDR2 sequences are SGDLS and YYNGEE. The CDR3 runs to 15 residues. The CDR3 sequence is CASSVVPGASNEQFF. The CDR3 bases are TGTGCCAGCAGCGTAGTCCCGGGAGCCAGCAATGAGCAGTTCTTC.

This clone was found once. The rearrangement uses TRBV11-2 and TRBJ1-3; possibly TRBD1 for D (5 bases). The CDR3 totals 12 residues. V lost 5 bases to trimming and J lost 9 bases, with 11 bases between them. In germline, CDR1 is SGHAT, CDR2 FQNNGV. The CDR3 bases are TGTGCCAGCAGCCCACATGGGGCCACCATATATTTT. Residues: CASSPHGATIYF.

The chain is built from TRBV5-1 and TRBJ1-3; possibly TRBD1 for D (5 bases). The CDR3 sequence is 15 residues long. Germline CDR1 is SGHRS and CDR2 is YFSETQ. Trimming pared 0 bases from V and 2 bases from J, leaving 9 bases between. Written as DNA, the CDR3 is TGCGCCAGCAGCTTGGCAGGGCAGACTGGAAACACCATATATTTT. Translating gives CASSLAGQTGNTIYF.

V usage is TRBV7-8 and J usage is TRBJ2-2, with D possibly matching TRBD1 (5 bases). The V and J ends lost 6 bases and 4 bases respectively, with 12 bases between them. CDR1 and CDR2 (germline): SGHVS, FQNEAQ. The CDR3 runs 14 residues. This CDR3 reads CASSPQAITGELFF. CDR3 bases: TGTGCCAGCAGTCCACAGGCTATCACCGGGGAGCTGTTTTTT.